This T cell receptor (beta chain) was retrieved from a study of blood T cell repertoires in COVID-19 (TCRdb year 2020). For the wider study: Samples covering the acute and convalescent phases of COVID-19 were provided by collaborators in the United States, Italy and Spain. Sample metadata almost always included a de-identified subject ID, COVID-19 status, age in years and sex. Samples were obtained from the ongoing ImmuneRACE study (first 160 participants) and from 1,254 subjects provided by 6 global collaborators. The repertoires were released in a freely available public database intended as a resource for research on the immune response to SARS-CoV-2. The material from the prospective study consisted of cDNA or gDNA derived from T cells, B-cell-depleted T cells, or PBMCs. HLA class I and class II types, where available, came from metadata supplied by the sample provider rather than from assay-based typing. Subjects who had been exposed to COVID-19, were actively infected with it, or had recovered from it provided the deeply sampled blood TCRbeta repertoires that made up the dataset.

Each collaborating institution followed its own protocols to collect whole blood in K2EDTA tubes. For TCRbeta analysis, collaborators shipped samples in one of three forms: frozen whole blood, isolated PBMCs, or DNA extracted from either of those sample types. Remarks on this clone: Which antigen it targets is not known. The sample holds no much larger clone one base away, and base qualities are not on file.

V loses 4 bases of germline sequence and J loses 1 base, and the interval between the two ends is 20 bases. From the cysteine through the phenylalanine, the CDR3 covers 17 amino acids. Here the CDR3 DNA is all that survives: 51 bases in frame from base 1. The germline V gene (reference sequence) sets CDR1 to SGHNT and CDR2 to YYREEE. Findings and caveats that apply to the study as a whole: Clinical and demographic metadata were provided uncurated, with the amount varying by source and participant.

TCRbeta CDR3 regions were amplified from genomic DNA using the immunoSEQ Assay, a bias-controlled multiplex PCR. Processing in the source paper ran as follows. The number of nucleated cells in each sample was estimated from the amplification of reference gene primers within the assay. To quantify the absolute abundance of each unique TCRbeta CDR3 rearrangement, sequence reads were collapsed and filtered. For each sample, productive Simpson clonality was calculated as the square root of Simpson's diversity index over productive rearrangements. In its TCRdb copy, this immuneACCESS table keeps in-frame sequences only and misses some clones. Where compared with another copy, unresolved V genes explain less than half of these, and the others have no known cause. Clonal size and the V and J genes are those of that table, whereas D and trimming came from the DNA. The sample data list about 100,000 clones, and more than 75% of these were observed just once. Of the sample, approximately 26% is held by the ten largest clones.

The clonotype originates from a man aged 55 to 70 with acute or convalescent COVID-19. The sequence is built from TRBV5-4 and TRBJ1-2, with TRBD1 tentatively as D gene (6 bases match). Material: peripheral blood. The CDR3: CASSLRTGPQNNYGYTF. The DNA is as follows: TGTGCCAGCAGCCTACGCACAGGGCCTCAGAATAACTATGGCTACACCTTC.